These 30 T cell receptor beta chains originate from one sample sequenced in a study of T cell repertoires in cytomegalovirus infection. Using its own MiXCR run on the reads, TCRdb lists one record per CDR3 protein. The sample holds 90,000 to 130,000 distinct CDR3 sequences, about 9.4% seen once. These receptors have no identified antigens. The specimen was PBMCs, sequenced either directly or after in vitro stimulation (not recorded which). Receptors were obtained from a human donor in good health (CMV status not recorded). Some clones in this sample may be carry-over from other donors' samples.

At least ten counts were recorded for this clonotype. The V and J genes are TRBV7-2 and TRBJ1-1, with a weak D call TRBD1 (5 bases). V lost 1 base to trimming and J lost 1 base, with 10 bases between them. The CDR3 has 15 residues. Germline values: CDR1 SGHTA, CDR2 FQGNSA. The CDR3 here is CASSLVWGGNTEAFF. Here the CDR3 DNA reads TGTGCCAGCAGCTTAGTTTGGGGGGGGAACACTGAAGCTTTCTTT.

In its sample, this clonotype was seen many times. The genes are TRBV5-8 and TRBJ1-6; 10 bases align to TRBD1. The CDR3 loop spans 17 amino acids. V lost 4 bases and J lost 6; bases outside the gene matches: 10. The germline V gene encodes CDR1 SGHTS and CDR2 YDEGEE. The DNA of the CDR3 is TGTGCCAGCAGCCGATTTGCCGGGACAGGGGTTAATTCACCCCTCCACTTT. Translation: CASSRFAGTGVNSPLHF.

This clonotype came up many times. The rearrangement uses TRBV20-1 and TRBJ2-4; TRBD2 aligns across 8 bases. This CDR3 is 13 amino acids long. V gave up 6 bases and J gave up 10 bases; unmatched junction bases: 11. Germline CDR1 reads DFQATT; CDR2 reads SNEGSKA (reference sequence). This CDR3 is CSAFLAGGMIQYF. CDR3 DNA sequence: TGCAGTGCCTTTCTAGCGGGTGGGATGATTCAGTACTTC.

This clonotype has a count of ten or more. The chain joins TRBV7-8 to TRBJ1-1; D uncertain. Germline V gene sequence: CDR1 SGHVS, CDR2 FQNEAQ. The CDR3 has 13 amino acids. V was shortened by 1 base and J by 3 bases, with 6 bases between the two germline ends. CDR3: CASSLEQYTEAFF. CDR3 bases: TGTGCCAGCAGCTTAGAGCAGTACACTGAAGCTTTCTTT. Filled out from reference TRBV7-8 and TRBJ1-1, the complete variable domain reads GAGVSQSPRYKVAKRGQDVALRCDPISGHVSLFWYQQALGQGPEFLTYFQNEAQLDKSGLPSDRFFAERPEGSVSTLKIQRTQQEDSAVYLCASSLEQYTEAFFGQGTRLTVV.

The chain joins TRBV20-1 to TRBJ2-5; D is unclear. Germline values: CDR1 DFQATT, CDR2 SNEGSKA (reference sequence). Trimming stripped 6 bases from V and 4 bases from J, with 9 bases between. The CDR3 runs 11 residues. The CDR3 region is CSARAVETQYF. The CDR3 region has the DNA TGCAGTGCCCGGGCTGTAGAGACCCAGTACTTC.

Ten or more counts support this clonotype. This chain connects TRBV14 to TRBJ1-1; D is perhaps TRBD1 (5 bases). The CDR3 spans 13 residues. V was cut by 4 bases and J by 6 bases, with 12 bases left in between. Germline V gene data show CDR1 as SGHDN and CDR2 as FVKESK. Here the CDR3 DNA reads TGTGCCAGCAGCCCAGGGAATAGGGCTGAAGCTTTCTTT. It specifies CASSPGNRAEAFF.

This clonotype came up a few times. This sequence joins TRBV28 and TRBJ2-7; 9 nucleotides align to TRBD1. Germline trimming cut 5 bases from V and 4 bases from J; bases unmatched to any gene: 6. The CDR3 has 14 residues. CDR1 and CDR2 from the germline V gene are MDHEN and SYDVKM. As DNA, the CDR3 is TGTGCCAGCAGTCCCACAGGGGGCGCGTACGAGCAGTACTTC. It specifies CASSPTGGAYEQYF. Combining the CDR3 with reference TRBV28 and TRBJ2-7 gives the whole variable domain DVKVTQSSRYLVKRTGEKVFLECVQDMDHENMFWYRQDPGLGLRLIYFSYDVKMKEKGDIPEGYSVSREKKERFSLILESASTNQTSMYLCASSPTGGAYEQYFGPGTRLTVT.

This clonotype was observed many times. The V and J genes are TRBV7-2 and TRBJ1-5; possible D gene TRBD1, 5 bases. There are 15 residues in the CDR3. The ends were cut back, 4 bases at V and 3 bases at J, with 13 bases in the middle. CDR1 is SGHTA, CDR2 FQGNSA, per germline. CDR3 DNA: TGTGCCAGCAGCTCTCTGGGGGACCACAATCAGCCCCAGCATTTT. It yields the protein CASSSLGDHNQPQHF.

The CDR3 bases are TGTGCCAGCAGCCGGGACAGGGAAGGCTACACCTTC. Its protein product is CASSRDREGYTF. This sequence joins TRBV7-2 and TRBJ1-2, with 9 bases fitting TRBD1. CDR3 length: 12 amino acids. V lost 5 bases and J lost 8; bases outside the gene matches: 3. CDR1 and CDR2 from the germline V gene are SGHTA and FQGNSA.

This clonotype was picked up a small number of times. The chain links TRBV12-3 or TRBV12-4 to TRBJ2-6; D not resolved. V lost 6 bases to trimming and J lost 1 base, with 10 bases between them. CDR3 length: 15 residues. The CDR3 loop reads CASRTGPSGANVLTF. The CDR3 DNA follows: TGTGCCAGCAGAACCGGGCCATCTGGGGCCAACGTCCTGACTTTC.

This clonotype was seen a few times. This chain links TRBV6-1 with TRBJ1-1; D call uncertain. The length of the CDR3 is 11 residues. V was shortened by 11 bases and J by 1 base, with 8 bases between the two germline ends. Germline V gene data show CDR1 as MNHNS and CDR2 as SASEGT. The CDR3 here is CAGVGNTEAFF. In DNA, the CDR3 is TGTGCCGGCGTAGGGAACACTGAAGCTTTCTTT.

This clonotype was recorded at least ten times. The chain combines TRBV7-9 with TRBJ2-7; maybe TRBD2 (6 bases). Per germline, CDR1 SEHNR and CDR2 FQNEAQ (reference sequence). V was clipped by 3 bases and J by 0 bases, with 9 bases between them. CDR3 length: 14 amino acids. The DNA of the CDR3 is TGTGCCAGCAGCTTTGGGGGGAGCTCCTACGAGCAGTACTTC. This translates into CASSFGGSSYEQYF. Supplemented by reference TRBV7-9 and TRBJ2-7, the full variable domain reads DTGVSQNPRHKITKRGQNVTFRCDPISEHNRLYWYRQTLGQGPEFLTYFQNEAQLEKSRLLSDRFSAERPKGSFSTLEIQRTEQGDSAMYLCASSFGGSSYEQYFGPGTRLTVT.

This clonotype was counted between two and nine times. The V call is TRBV28, the J call TRBJ1-2; 7 nucleotides align to TRBD1. Germline-derived CDR1 and CDR2 are MDHEN and SYDVKM. Trimming removed 2 bases from V and 8 bases from J; junction bases left unmatched: 14. This CDR3 comprises 16 residues. CDR3 protein: CASSLTPLTGFGGYTF. CDR3 in DNA: TGTGCCAGCAGTTTAACCCCACTGACAGGGTTCGGCGGCTACACCTTC.

The chain links TRBV6-2 or TRBV6-3 to TRBJ1-3; D uncertain. Between the trimmed V and J ends, which lost 7 bases and 0 bases, there was a span of 13 bases. The germline CDR1 and CDR2 sequences are MNHEY and SVGEGT. The CDR3 consists of 15 residues. CDR3 in DNA: TGTGCCAGCACGTCGGCGGGGTACTCTGGAAACACCATATATTTT. Translation gives CASTSAGYSGNTIYF.

In this sample, this clonotype turned up many times. V gene TRBV7-9 combines with J gene TRBJ2-1; tentative D call: TRBD2 (6 bases). V lost 4 bases to trimming and J lost 0 bases, with 28 bases between them. This CDR3 spans 21 amino acids. CDR1 and CDR2 from the germline V gene are SEHNR and FQNEAQ (reference sequence). Written as DNA, the CDR3 is TGTGCCAGCAGCTCCGATCTGGGGGGAGCCCTCGGATTGGCCTCCTACAATGAGCAGTTCTTC. Its translation: CASSSDLGGALGLASYNEQFF.

There are a few counts of this clonotype. V and J are TRBV7-2 and TRBJ1-2; D possibly corresponds to TRBD1 (5 bases). This CDR3 has 15 residues. The V gene lost 1 base and the J gene lost 0 bases, with 9 bases spanning the gap. Germline CDR1 is SGHTA and CDR2 is FQGNSA. CDR3 protein: CASSLDRSSNYGYTF. The CDR3 DNA reads TGTGCCAGCAGCTTAGACAGGTCTTCTAACTATGGCTACACCTTC.

This clonotype has a count of ten or more. This chain links TRBV7-2 with TRBJ2-7; D unclear. This CDR3 has 14 amino acids. Trimming shortened V by 5 bases and J by 6 bases, and 17 bases separated the two germline ends. CDR1 and CDR2 from the germline V gene are SGHTA and FQGNSA. CDR3 region: CASSPPPPSGEQYF. CDR3 bases: TGTGCCAGCAGCCCTCCACCCCCATCTGGCGAGCAGTACTTC.

The rearrangement links TRBV6-2 or TRBV6-3 to TRBJ2-7, with D uncertain. V dropped 6 bases and J dropped 6 bases, with 18 bases sitting between them. There are 14 residues in the CDR3. Per the germline V gene, CDR1 is MNHEY and CDR2 is SVGEGT. CDR3 coding DNA: TGTGCCAGCAGATCCCCCCGTTCTAGGGCCGAGCAGTACTTC. It translates to CASRSPRSRAEQYF.

This clonotype was detected ten times or more. The rearrangement links TRBV6-2 or TRBV6-3 to TRBJ2-1; the match to TRBD2 covers 11 bases. The CDR3 is 15 residues long. Germline values: CDR1 MNHEY, CDR2 SVGEGT. Germline trimming cut 5 bases from V and 9 bases from J; bases unmatched to any gene: 9. The CDR3, as DNA: TGTGCCAGCAGTCTAACTAGCGGGAGCATAGCTGAGCAGTTCTTC. Protein: CASSLTSGSIAEQFF.

This clonotype turned up a few times. The chain joins TRBV6-6 to TRBJ2-1; 10 nucleotides align to TRBD2. J lost 10 bases, V lost 7 bases, and 10 bases had no gene match. Germline-derived CDR1 and CDR2 are MNHNY and SVGAGI (reference sequence). CDR3 length: 14 amino acids. CDR3 sequence (DNA): TGTGCCAGCACCTTGCTAGCGGGAGTAGACGAGCAGTTCTTC. It codes for CASTLLAGVDEQFF.

This clonotype appeared many times. The gene calls are TRBV29-1 and TRBJ2-1; TRBD2 matches 7 bases. With V trimmed by 7 bases and J by 12 bases, 18 bases remained unmatched. The CDR3 spans 14 residues. Germline lookup yields CDR1 SQVTM and CDR2 ANQGSEA. The DNA of the CDR3 is TGCAGCGGGAGCGGGGCAGGGCGAAGGTATGGGCAGTTCTTC. This gives the protein CSGSGAGRRYGQFF.

The V and J genes are TRBV2 and TRBJ2-2; D ambiguous. Germline CDR1 reads SNHLY; CDR2 reads FYNNEI. Deletions cut 2 bases from V and 5 bases from J, with 6 bases between. The CDR3 consists of 13 residues. The CDR3 here is CASSEYRTGELFF. CDR3 sequence (DNA): TGTGCCAGCAGTGAATATAGGACCGGGGAGCTGTTTTTT.

The V and J genes are TRBV7-2 and TRBJ2-1; no reliable D call. The CDR3 is 14 amino acids. The V gene lost 3 bases and the J gene lost 6 bases, with 12 bases spanning the gap. Germline CDR1 is SGHTA and CDR2 is FQGNSA. The CDR3 loop is CASSFRSKGNEQFF. The CDR3 nucleotides read TGTGCCAGCAGCTTCCGATCGAAGGGCAATGAGCAGTTCTTC.

J is TRBJ2-3 and V is TRBV7-2, with 9 positions matching TRBD2. CDR1 is SGHTA and CDR2 is FQGNSA in the germline V gene. Trimming took 4 bases from V and 5 from J; bases not matched to a gene: 10. This CDR3 is 16 amino acids long. This CDR3 reads CASSSAGGAQVDTQYF. The CDR3 DNA sequence: TGTGCCAGCAGCTCCGCGGGAGGGGCCCAGGTAGATACGCAGTATTTT.

This clonotype showed up many times. At one end the junction does not follow the germline gene, possibly because of a read error. The J gene is TRBJ2-7, the V gene TRBV7-2; TRBD2 matches 9 bases. CDR1 and CDR2 from the germline V gene are SGHTA and FQGNSA. CDR3 length equals 16 residues. CDR3 loop: CASSWLGGRASNEQYF. CDR3 DNA: TGTGCCAGCAGCTGGCTTGGCGGGAGGGCCTCCAACGAGCAGTACTTC.

This clonotype was counted many times. The chain joins TRBV11-2 to TRBJ2-1; TRBD1 might be the D (5 bases). Germline assignment: CDR1 SGHAT and CDR2 FQNNGV. The CDR3 sequence is 16 residues long. V lost 7 bases, J lost 3 bases, and 19 bases lay in between. The CDR3 coding sequence is TGTGCCAGCACCAAAGGGGTATATGGCGGCTACAATGAGCAGTTCTTC. Amino acids: CASTKGVYGGYNEQFF. Full variable domain (missing parts from reference TRBV11-2 and TRBJ2-1): EAGVAQSPRYKIIEKRQSVAFWCNPISGHATLYWYQQILGQGPKLLIQFQNNGVVDDSQLPKDRFSAERLKGVDSTLKIQPAKLEDSAVYLCASTKGVYGGYNEQFFGPGTRLTVL.

This chain links TRBV5-1 with TRBJ2-1; D might be TRBD1 or TRBD2, each matching 7 bases. CDR1 is SGHRS, CDR2 YFSETQ, per germline. There are 13 residues in the CDR3. Trimming stripped 5 bases from V and 10 bases from J, with 16 bases between. Written as DNA, the CDR3 is TGCGCCAGCAGAAGAGACAGGGAGGGCGAGCAGTTCTTC. Protein sequence: CASRRDREGEQFF.

The V gene is TRBV5-6, the J gene TRBJ2-1, with D possibly called TRBD1 or TRBD2 (5 bases each). The CDR3 spans 16 residues. Trimming pared 4 bases from V and 5 bases from J, leaving 19 bases between. Germline CDR1 is SGHDT and CDR2 is YYEEEE. The chain's CDR3 is CASSRNLGTGNNEQFF. CDR3 coding DNA: TGTGCCAGCAGCCGAAACCTAGGGACGGGAAACAATGAGCAGTTCTTC.

The CDR3 sequence is CASSELEGTPHQETQYF. DNA for the CDR3: TGTGCCAGCAGTGAATTGGAGGGGACTCCTCACCAAGAGACCCAGTACTTC. The rearrangement uses TRBV25-1 and TRBJ2-5; D possibly corresponds to TRBD2 (6 bases). Germline values: CDR1 MGHDK, CDR2 SYGVNS. V lost 1 base to trimming and J lost 0 bases, with 15 bases between them. This CDR3 contains 17 residues. Complete variable domain (other parts from reference TRBV25-1 and TRBJ2-5): EADIYQTPRYLVIGTGKKITLECSQTMGHDKMYWYQQDPGMELHLIHYSYGVNSTEKGDLSSESTVSRIRTEHFPLTLESARPSHTSQYLCASSELEGTPHQETQYFGPGTRLLVL.

A few counts support this clonotype. The V gene is TRBV28, the J gene TRBJ1-2; 10 bases are a match to TRBD1. Germline CDR1 is MDHEN and CDR2 is SYDVKM. CDR3 size: 14 residues. V was pared by 3 bases and J by 7 bases, with 5 bases of the junction left unmatched. The CDR3: CASSLPGQGTGYTF. The CDR3 DNA sequence: TGTGCCAGCAGTTTGCCGGGACAGGGGACTGGCTACACCTTC.